Shown below are 30 T cell receptor beta chains from a single sample sequenced in a study of CD8 T cells in ankylosing spondylitis. Study-wide results and limits: About 8 highly homologous variants made up a TCR beta motif, and this motif appeared characteristic of ankylosing spondylitis blood.

Which antigens these TCRs recognize remains unknown. Each CDR3 protein is one row after TCRdb ran MiXCR on the 5' RACE reads. The data show some 800,000 distinct CDR3 sequences, about an eighth seen once. What was sequenced was blood, either unsorted or a sorted T cell fraction (not recorded which). All receptors derive from a male donor with ankylosing spondylitis.

The sample holds many counts of this clonotype. V is TRBV7-2 and J is TRBJ1-2; D might be TRBD1 (6 bases). With 1 base removed from V and 8 bases from J, the gap between germline ends came to 11 bases. The CDR3 contains 13 residues. Germline values: CDR1 SGHTA, CDR2 FQGNSA. CDR3 coding DNA: TGTGCCAGCAGCTTAGGGACAGTGGGAGGCTACACCTTC. Protein: CASSLGTVGGYTF.

This clonotype came up once. This chain connects TRBV5-1 to TRBJ2-2; 9 bases align to TRBD1. Germline-derived CDR1 and CDR2 are SGHRS and YFSETQ. With 4 bases clipped from V and 2 bases from J, the junction kept 9 bases outside the gene matches. The CDR3 loop spans 17 amino acids. CDR3 amino acids: CASSRRWGQGNTGELFF. The CDR3 DNA reads TGCGCCAGCAGCCGAAGGTGGGGACAGGGAAACACCGGGGAGCTGTTTTTT.

This clonotype was picked up many times. The V and J genes are TRBV12-3 or TRBV12-4 and TRBJ1-2, with a tentative D call TRBD1 (5 bases). Between the trimmed V and J ends, which lost 6 bases and 2 bases, there was a span of 10 bases. The CDR3 runs 13 residues. This CDR3 reads CASRRDGNYGYTF. CDR3 nucleotide sequence: TGTGCCAGCAGGCGGGACGGGAACTATGGCTACACCTTC.

This clonotype showed up just a few times. This chain links TRBV7-2 with TRBJ2-3; 7 nucleotides agree with TRBD2. Trimming took 0 bases from V and 5 from J; bases not matched to a gene: 8. The germline gives CDR1 SGHTA, CDR2 FQGNSA. This CDR3 has 16 residues. CDR3 in amino acids: CASSLAGGSLIDTQYF. CDR3 bases: TGTGCCAGCAGCTTAGCGGGAGGGTCGCTTATAGATACGCAGTATTTT.

This clonotype was picked up many times. The CDR3 sequence is CASPNGEGVGEAFF. For the CDR3, the DNA is TGTGCCAGCCCCAACGGGGAAGGGGTTGGGGAGGCTTTCTTT. The chain couples TRBV12-3 or TRBV12-4 to TRBJ1-1; a weak D match, TRBD1 (5 bases). The V gene lost 8 bases and the J gene lost 11 bases, with 24 bases spanning the gap. The CDR3 has 14 residues.

There are many counts of this clonotype. The rearrangement joins TRBV29-1 to TRBJ2-3, with 11 bases aligning to TRBD1. V lost 7 bases and J lost 3; bases outside the gene matches: 6. This CDR3 contains 14 residues. In germline, CDR1 is SQVTM, CDR2 ANQGSEA. The CDR3 here is CSGEDRGRTDTQYF. The CDR3 region has the DNA TGCAGCGGGGAGGACAGGGGGCGAACAGATACGCAGTATTTT.

This chain connects TRBV7-2 to TRBJ2-1; D gene uncertain. The CDR3 spans 12 residues. The V end was cut by 0 bases, the J end by 10 bases, with 7 bases between. Germline loops: CDR1 SGHTA, CDR2 FQGNSA. CDR3 nucleotide sequence: TGTGCCAGCAGCTTAGCGCGGCGCGAGCAGTTCTTC. Translating gives CASSLARREQFF.

This sequence joins TRBV10-1 and TRBJ2-7; 8 bases line up with TRBD1. Per germline, CDR1 WNHNN and CDR2 SYGVQD (reference sequence). Trimming cost V 3 bases and J 6 bases; bases outside gene matches: 13. This CDR3 has 16 amino acids. CDR3 in amino acids: CASSEKSWTGFREQYF. DNA for the CDR3: TGCGCCAGCAGTGAAAAAAGTTGGACAGGGTTTCGCGAGCAGTACTTC.

This clonotype was counted between two and nine times. The chain recombines TRBV29-1 with TRBJ2-7, with 8 positions matching TRBD2. The germline CDR1 and CDR2 sequences are SQVTM and ANQGSEA. The CDR3 consists of 11 residues. Unmatched junction bases numbered 3, after V lost 4 bases and J lost 7 bases. The CDR3 DNA sequence: TGCAGCGTTGGTTTAGCGGGAGAGCAGTACTTC. Amino acids: CSVGLAGEQYF.

This clonotype was detected many times. The rearrangement joins TRBV11-2 to TRBJ1-1; D call uncertain. Trimming took 4 bases from V and 5 from J, leaving 5 bases between them. The CDR3 loop spans 11 amino acids. Per germline, CDR1 SGHAT and CDR2 FQNNGV. CDR3 bases: TGTGCCAGCAGCTCGGGGACTGAAGCTTTCTTT. Encoded protein: CASSSGTEAFF.

The chain links TRBV20-1 to TRBJ2-1; 9 bases align to TRBD2. The V segment lost 3 bases and the J segment 4 bases; nucleotides outside the gene matches: 13. CDR1 and CDR2 from the germline V gene are DFQATT and SNEGSKA (reference sequence). The CDR3 spans 17 residues. CDR3 nucleotide sequence: TGCAGTGCTAGCAGGGTAGCGGGAGCCCTTTATTACAATGAGCAGTTCTTC. It encodes CSASRVAGALYYNEQFF.

This clonotype was detected a few times. The rearrangement joins TRBV20-1 to TRBJ2-7; D unresolved. The germline V and J ends were trimmed by 4 bases and 2 bases, with 9 bases remaining between them. The CDR3 has 12 amino acids. Looked up from germline, CDR1 is DFQATT and CDR2 is SNEGSKA (reference sequence). Here the CDR3 reads CSAKSATYEQYF. The CDR3 coding sequence is TGCAGTGCTAAATCGGCCACCTACGAGCAGTACTTC.

This clonotype has a handful of counts. The rearrangement links TRBV20-1 to TRBJ1-4; possibly TRBD1 for D (5 bases). The CDR3 covers 13 residues. With 6 bases removed from V and 7 bases from J, the gap between germline ends came to 15 bases. CDR1 is DFQATT, CDR2 SNEGSKA, per germline (reference sequence). The CDR3: CSASPGQLEKLFF. CDR3 bases: TGCAGTGCCTCACCGGGGCAGCTTGAAAAACTGTTTTTT.

There are many counts of this clonotype. The rearrangement uses TRBV29-1 and TRBJ2-2; D is uncertain. Trimming stripped 5 bases from V and 1 base from J, with 5 bases between. There are 12 residues in the CDR3. Germline V lookup: CDR1 SQVTM, CDR2 ANQGSEA. This chain's CDR3 is CSVRKNTGELFF. CDR3 nucleotide sequence: TGCAGCGTTCGAAAGAACACCGGGGAGCTGTTTTTT.

A few counts support this clonotype. CDR3 in DNA: TGTGCCAGCAGCCTTTCCGCGCGGGGGGGCTACACAGATACGCAGTATTTT. Its protein is CASSLSARGGYTDTQYF. The V and J genes are TRBV12-3 or TRBV12-4 and TRBJ2-3; 9 nucleotides align to TRBD2. The CDR3 runs to 17 residues. J was trimmed by 2 bases and V by 6 bases; bases with no gene match: 12.

J is TRBJ2-1 and V is TRBV20-1; TRBD1 is a possible D gene (6 bases). CDR1 is DFQATT and CDR2 is SNEGSKA in the germline V gene (reference sequence). The CDR3 sequence is 12 residues long. The CDR3 coding sequence is TGCAGAGTTCAACAGGGATACAATGAGCAGTTCTTC. Amino acid sequence: CRVQQGYNEQFF.

This clonotype was seen at least ten times. The chain employs TRBV29-1 and TRBJ2-3; possible D gene TRBD2, 5 bases. From germline, CDR1 is SQVTM and CDR2 ANQGSEA. CDR3 length: 13 amino acids. Between the trimmed V and J ends, which lost 8 bases and 0 bases, there was a span of 12 bases. The CDR3 region is CSLAGSSTDTQYF. Written as DNA, the CDR3 is TGCAGCCTGGCGGGCTCTAGCACAGATACGCAGTATTTT.

This clonotype was recorded a few times. This chain links TRBV3-1 with TRBJ2-2, with 9 nucleotides matching TRBD1. The CDR3 sequence is 17 residues long. The V gene's germline CDR1 is LGHDT and CDR2 YNNKEL (reference sequence). V lost 4 bases to trimming and J lost 2 bases; unmatched junction nucleotides: 8. CDR3 in DNA: TGTGCCAGCAGCCCCACTAGGGGACAGGGTAACACCGGGGAGCTGTTTTTT. Protein: CASSPTRGQGNTGELFF.

The rearrangement uses TRBV20-1 and TRBJ2-1; 8 bases agree with TRBD1. Losses at the gene ends were 2 bases for V and 7 bases for J; bases not matched to a gene: 13. CDR1 and CDR2 (germline): DFQATT, SNEGSKA (reference sequence). This CDR3 region has 16 residues. The DNA for the CDR3 is TGCAGTGCTAGAAGGGCGACAGGGGTGACGAGGAATGAGCAGTTCTTC. Translation: CSARRATGVTRNEQFF.

Only a few counts were recorded for this clonotype. The rearrangement joins TRBV7-2 to TRBJ2-1, with TRBD2 matching 12 bases. This CDR3 has 17 residues. J lost 4 bases, V lost 2 bases, and 6 bases had no gene match. CDR1 SGHTA and CDR2 FQGNSA come from the germline V gene. The CDR3 DNA sequence: TGTGCCAGCAGCTTACTATCGACTAGCGGGGGATACAATGAGCAGTTCTTC. Its protein product is CASSLLSTSGGYNEQFF.

A few counts support this clonotype. The CDR3, as DNA: TGCAGTGCTCCTGACAGGGCGAGCTTCCTTGGCTACACCTTC. Protein: CSAPDRASFLGYTF. The chain carries TRBV20-1 and TRBJ1-2; 7 bases are shared with TRBD1. The CDR3 runs 14 residues. Looked up from germline, CDR1 is DFQATT and CDR2 is SNEGSKA (reference sequence). Germline trimming cut 5 bases from V and 7 bases from J; bases unmatched to any gene: 13.

This clonotype appeared many times. The V call is TRBV4-3, the J call TRBJ2-5; D ambiguous. The CDR3 consists of 16 residues. The ends were cut back, 0 bases at V and 2 bases at J, with 13 bases in the middle. CDR1 is LGHNA, CDR2 YSLEER, per germline. The CDR3 protein is CASSQDSRVGQETQYF. The CDR3 DNA reads TGCGCCAGCAGCCAAGACAGCCGGGTGGGACAAGAGACCCAGTACTTC.

The chain joins TRBV6-1 to TRBJ2-1; the D gene is possibly TRBD2 (5 bases). Germline CDR1 is MNHNS and CDR2 is SASEGT. The V gene lost 4 bases and the J gene lost 5 bases, with 18 bases spanning the gap. The CDR3 has 16 amino acids. CDR3 DNA sequence: TGTGCCAGCAGTGTCTACCAGGCTAGCCAAAACAATGAGCAGTTCTTC. Its protein is CASSVYQASQNNEQFF.

This clonotype was counted only a few times. The J gene is TRBJ2-1, the V gene TRBV4-3; 10 bases map to TRBD2. J gave up 4 bases and V 2 bases, and 8 bases lay outside the gene matches. Per the germline V gene, CDR1 is LGHNA and CDR2 is YSLEER. CDR3 length: 17 amino acids. The CDR3 coding sequence is TGCGCCAGCAGCCAACAAGCGGGGGGGACACCTTACAATGAGCAGTTCTTC. It is translated as CASSQQAGGTPYNEQFF.

The chain recombines TRBV25-1 with TRBJ2-5; D is uncertain. The V gene's germline CDR1 is MGHDK and CDR2 SYGVNS. The germline V and J ends were trimmed by 1 base and 1 base, with 10 bases remaining between them. The CDR3 has 15 residues. CDR3 region: CASSEFMAGQETQYF. Written as DNA, the CDR3 is TGTGCCAGCAGTGAATTTATGGCAGGCCAAGAGACCCAGTACTTC.

V and J are TRBV20-1 and TRBJ2-5, with D perhaps matching TRBD2 (5 bases). The CDR3 consists of 15 residues. The germline gives CDR1 DFQATT, CDR2 SNEGSKA (reference sequence). Trimming pared 4 bases from V and 0 bases from J, leaving 15 bases between. The CDR3 nucleotides are TGCAGTGCTACGGGTAGCGCCATGTACCAAGAGACCCAGTACTTC. Translation: CSATGSAMYQETQYF.

The chain joins TRBV5-1 to TRBJ2-7; the match to TRBD2 covers 8 bases. Germline V gives CDR1 SGHRS, CDR2 YFSETQ. V gave up 5 bases and J gave up 5 bases; unmatched junction bases: 12. CDR3 length: 15 residues. CDR3 amino acids: CASSVGLAAVNEQYF. The CDR3 DNA reads TGCGCCAGCAGTGTAGGACTAGCCGCAGTAAACGAGCAGTACTTC.

The chain combines TRBV7-2 with TRBJ2-1; D tentatively reads TRBD1 or TRBD2 (6 bases each). The CDR3 sequence is 14 residues long. Germline lookup yields CDR1 SGHTA and CDR2 FQGNSA. V lost 4 bases and J lost 5, with 12 bases in between. This CDR3 reads CASSSRRGDNEQFF. In nucleotides, the CDR3 is TGTGCCAGCAGCTCCCGTAGGGGGGACAATGAGCAGTTCTTC.

This clonotype has just a few counts. CDR3 nucleotides: TGTGCCAGCAGCGTAGAAGTAAGCAGCATATTCGGAAACACCATATATTTT. Protein sequence: CASSVEVSSIFGNTIYF. The J gene is TRBJ1-3, the V gene TRBV9; D uncertain. The germline V gene encodes CDR1 SGDLS and CDR2 YYNGEE. The CDR3 is made up of 17 amino acids. Trimming took off 0 bases at V and 4 bases at J, with 17 bases between the two ends. Based on the CDR3 plus reference TRBV9 and TRBJ1-3, the full variable domain is DSGVTQTPKHLITATGQRVTLRCSPRSGDLSVYWYQQSLDQGLQFLIQYYNGEERAKGNILERFSAQQFPDLHSELNLSSLELGDSALYFCASSVEVSSIFGNTIYFGEGSWLTVV.

The chain carries TRBV20-1 and TRBJ1-5; TRBD1 aligns across 9 bases. In germline, CDR1 is DFQATT, CDR2 SNEGSKA (reference sequence). The CDR3 contains 15 residues. Unmatched junction bases numbered 7, after V lost 0 bases and J lost 7 bases. CDR3 loop: CSARDPGGTGQPQHF. DNA of the CDR3: TGCAGTGCTAGAGATCCTGGGGGGACAGGGCAGCCCCAGCATTTT.